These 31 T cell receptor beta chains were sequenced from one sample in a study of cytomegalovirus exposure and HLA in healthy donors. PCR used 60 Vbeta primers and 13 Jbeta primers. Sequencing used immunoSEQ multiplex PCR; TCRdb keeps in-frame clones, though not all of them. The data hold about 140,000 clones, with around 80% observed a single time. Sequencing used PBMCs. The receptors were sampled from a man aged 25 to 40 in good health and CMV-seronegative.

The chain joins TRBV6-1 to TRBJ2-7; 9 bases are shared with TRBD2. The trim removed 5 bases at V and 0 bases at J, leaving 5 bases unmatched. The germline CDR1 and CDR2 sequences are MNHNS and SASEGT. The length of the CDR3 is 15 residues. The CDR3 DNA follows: TGTGCCAGCAGTATTACTAGCGGGTACTCCTACGAGCAGTACTTC. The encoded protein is CASSITSGYSYEQYF.

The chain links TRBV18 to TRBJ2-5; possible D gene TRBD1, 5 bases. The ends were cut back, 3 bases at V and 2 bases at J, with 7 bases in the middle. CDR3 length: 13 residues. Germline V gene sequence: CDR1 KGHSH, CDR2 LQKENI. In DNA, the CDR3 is TGTGCCAGCTCACCCGACAGACAAGAGACCCAGTACTTC. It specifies CASSPDRQETQYF.

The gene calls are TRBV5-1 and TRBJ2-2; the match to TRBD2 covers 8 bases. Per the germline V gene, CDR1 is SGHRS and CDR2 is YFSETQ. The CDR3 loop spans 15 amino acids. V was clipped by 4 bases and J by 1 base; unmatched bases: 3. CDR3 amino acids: CASSLTSGNTGELFF. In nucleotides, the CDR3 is TGCGCCAGCAGCCTAACTAGCGGGAACACCGGGGAGCTGTTTTTT.

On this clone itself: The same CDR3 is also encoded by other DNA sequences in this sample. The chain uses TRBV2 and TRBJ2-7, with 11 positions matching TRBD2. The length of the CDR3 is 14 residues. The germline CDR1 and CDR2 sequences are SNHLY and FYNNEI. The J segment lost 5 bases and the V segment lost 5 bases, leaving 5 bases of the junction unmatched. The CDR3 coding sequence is TGTGCCAGCAGTCCAGAGACTAGCGGGAACGAGCAGTACTTC. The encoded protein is CASSPETSGNEQYF.

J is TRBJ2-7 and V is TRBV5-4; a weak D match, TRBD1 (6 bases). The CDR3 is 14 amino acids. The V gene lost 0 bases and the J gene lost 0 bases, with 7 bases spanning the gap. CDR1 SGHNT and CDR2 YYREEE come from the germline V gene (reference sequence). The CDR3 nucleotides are TGTGCCAGCAGCTTGGTAGGGGGCTCCTACGAGCAGTACTTC. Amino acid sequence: CASSLVGGSYEQYF.

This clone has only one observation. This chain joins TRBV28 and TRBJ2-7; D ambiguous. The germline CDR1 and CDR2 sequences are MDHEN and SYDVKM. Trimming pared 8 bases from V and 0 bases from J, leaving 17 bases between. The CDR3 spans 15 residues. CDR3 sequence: CASPPMGSSSYEQYF. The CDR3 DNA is TGTGCCAGCCCCCCCATGGGCAGTAGCTCCTACGAGCAGTACTTC.

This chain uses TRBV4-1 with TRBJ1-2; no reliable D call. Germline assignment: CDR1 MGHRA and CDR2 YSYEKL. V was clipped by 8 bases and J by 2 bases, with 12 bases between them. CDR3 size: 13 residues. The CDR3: CASGPEQNYGYTF. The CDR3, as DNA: TGCGCCAGCGGCCCGGAGCAGAACTATGGCTACACCTTC.

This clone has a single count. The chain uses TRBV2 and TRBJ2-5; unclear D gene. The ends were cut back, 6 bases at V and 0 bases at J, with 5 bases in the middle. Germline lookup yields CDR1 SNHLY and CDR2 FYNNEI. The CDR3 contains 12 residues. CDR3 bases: TGTGCCAGCAGAGAGGACCAAGAGACCCAGTACTTC. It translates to CASREDQETQYF.

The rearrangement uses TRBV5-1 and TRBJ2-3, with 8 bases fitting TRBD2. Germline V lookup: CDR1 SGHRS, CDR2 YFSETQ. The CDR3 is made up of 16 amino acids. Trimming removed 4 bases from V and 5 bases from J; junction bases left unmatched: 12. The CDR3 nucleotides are TGCGCCAGCAGCGGGGGAGCGGGAGCAACCATAGATACGCAGTATTTT. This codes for CASSGGAGATIDTQYF.

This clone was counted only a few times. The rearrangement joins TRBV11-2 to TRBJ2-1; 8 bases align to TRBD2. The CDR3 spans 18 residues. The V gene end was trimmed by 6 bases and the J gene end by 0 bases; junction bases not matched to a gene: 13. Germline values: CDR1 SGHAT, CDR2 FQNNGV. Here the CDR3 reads CASRPTLSSGSSYNEQFF. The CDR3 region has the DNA TGTGCCAGCAGACCAACTCTTAGCAGCGGGAGCTCCTACAATGAGCAGTTCTTC.

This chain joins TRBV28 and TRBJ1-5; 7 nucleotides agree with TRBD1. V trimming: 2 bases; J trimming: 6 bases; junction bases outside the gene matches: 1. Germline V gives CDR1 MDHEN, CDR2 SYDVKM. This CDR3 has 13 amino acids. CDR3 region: CASSLRGRQPQHF. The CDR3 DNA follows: TGTGCCAGCAGTTTAAGGGGGCGTCAGCCCCAGCATTTT.

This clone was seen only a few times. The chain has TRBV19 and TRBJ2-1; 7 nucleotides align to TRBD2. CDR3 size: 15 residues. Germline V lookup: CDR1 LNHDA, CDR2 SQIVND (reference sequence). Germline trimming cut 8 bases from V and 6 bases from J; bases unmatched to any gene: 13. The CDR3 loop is CASSRVPSGLNEQFF. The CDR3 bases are TGTGCCAGTTCCCGTGTCCCTAGCGGCCTCAATGAGCAGTTCTTC.

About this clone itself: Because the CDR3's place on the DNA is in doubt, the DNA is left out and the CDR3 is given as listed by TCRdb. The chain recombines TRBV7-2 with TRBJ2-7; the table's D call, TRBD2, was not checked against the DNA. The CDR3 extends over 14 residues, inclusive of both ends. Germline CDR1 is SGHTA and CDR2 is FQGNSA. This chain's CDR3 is CASSSGLAYSEQYF.

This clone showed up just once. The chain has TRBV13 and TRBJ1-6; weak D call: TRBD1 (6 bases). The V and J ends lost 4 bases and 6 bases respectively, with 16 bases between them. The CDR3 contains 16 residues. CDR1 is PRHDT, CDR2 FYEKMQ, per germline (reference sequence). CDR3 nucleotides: TGTGCCAGCAGCTCAAAGCGGACAGCCCTTAATTCACCCCTCCACTTT. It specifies CASSSKRTALNSPLHF.

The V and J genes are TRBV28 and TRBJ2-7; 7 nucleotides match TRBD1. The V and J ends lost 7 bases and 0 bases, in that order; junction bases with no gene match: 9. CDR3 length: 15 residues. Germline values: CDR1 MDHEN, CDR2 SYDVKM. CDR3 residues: CASIPGTAISYEQYF. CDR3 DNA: TGTGCCAGCATCCCCGGGACAGCCATCTCCTACGAGCAGTACTTC.

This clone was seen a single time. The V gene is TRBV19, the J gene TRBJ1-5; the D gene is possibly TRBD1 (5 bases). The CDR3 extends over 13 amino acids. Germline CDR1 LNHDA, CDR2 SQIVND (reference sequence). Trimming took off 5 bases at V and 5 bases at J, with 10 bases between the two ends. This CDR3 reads CASSGGDYQPQHF. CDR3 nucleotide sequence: TGTGCCAGTAGTGGGGGGGACTATCAGCCCCAGCATTTT. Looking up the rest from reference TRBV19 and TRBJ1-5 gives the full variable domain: DGGITQSPKYLFRKEGQNVTLSCEQNLNHDAMYWYRQDPGQGLRLIYYSQIVNDFQKGDIAEGYSVSREKKESFPLTVTSAQKNPTAFYLCASSGGDYQPQHFGDGTRLSIL.

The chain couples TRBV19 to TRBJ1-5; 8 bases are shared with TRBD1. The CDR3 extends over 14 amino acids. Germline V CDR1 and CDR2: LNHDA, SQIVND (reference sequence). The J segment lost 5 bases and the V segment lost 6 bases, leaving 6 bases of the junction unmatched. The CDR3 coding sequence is TGTGCCAGTAGCAGGGGGCGCGAGGATCAGCCCCAGCATTTT. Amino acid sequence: CASSRGREDQPQHF.

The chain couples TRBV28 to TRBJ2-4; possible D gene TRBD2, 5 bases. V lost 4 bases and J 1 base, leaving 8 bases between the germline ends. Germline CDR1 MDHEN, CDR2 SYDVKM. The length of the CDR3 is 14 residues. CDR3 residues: CASSSGEAKNIQYF. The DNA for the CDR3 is TGTGCCAGCAGTTCCGGGGAGGCCAAAAACATTCAGTACTTC.

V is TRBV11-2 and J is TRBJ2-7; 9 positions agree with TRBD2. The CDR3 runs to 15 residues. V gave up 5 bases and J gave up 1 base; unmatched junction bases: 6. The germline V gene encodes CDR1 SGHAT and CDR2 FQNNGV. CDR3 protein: CASSQWLAGSYEQYF. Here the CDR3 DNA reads TGTGCCAGCAGCCAGTGGCTAGCGGGGTCCTACGAGCAGTACTTC.

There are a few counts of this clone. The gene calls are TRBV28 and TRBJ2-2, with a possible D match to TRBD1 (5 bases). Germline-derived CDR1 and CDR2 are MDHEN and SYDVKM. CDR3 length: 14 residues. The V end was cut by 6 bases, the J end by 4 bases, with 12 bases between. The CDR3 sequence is CASRPTGTTGELFF. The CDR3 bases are TGTGCCAGCAGACCTACAGGAACCACCGGGGAGCTGTTTTTT.

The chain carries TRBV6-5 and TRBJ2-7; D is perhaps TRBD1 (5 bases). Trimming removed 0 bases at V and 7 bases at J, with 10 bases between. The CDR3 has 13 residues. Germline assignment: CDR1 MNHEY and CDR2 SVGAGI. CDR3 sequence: CASSYSAGREQYF. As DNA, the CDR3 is TGTGCCAGCAGTTACTCGGCAGGGCGGGAGCAGTACTTC.

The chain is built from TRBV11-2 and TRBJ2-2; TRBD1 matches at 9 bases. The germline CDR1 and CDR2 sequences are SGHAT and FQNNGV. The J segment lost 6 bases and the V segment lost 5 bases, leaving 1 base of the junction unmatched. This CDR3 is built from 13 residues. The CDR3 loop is CASSRTGAGELFF. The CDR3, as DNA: TGTGCCAGCAGCCGGACAGGGGCCGGGGAGCTGTTTTTT.

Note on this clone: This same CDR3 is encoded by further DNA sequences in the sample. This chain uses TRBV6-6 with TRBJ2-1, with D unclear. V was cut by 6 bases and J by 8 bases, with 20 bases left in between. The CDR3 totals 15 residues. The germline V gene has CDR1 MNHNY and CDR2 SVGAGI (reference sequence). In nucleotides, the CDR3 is TGTGCCAGCAGCGCCACCCGAGGCGCAACGTATGAGCAGTTCTTC. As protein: CASSATRGATYEQFF.

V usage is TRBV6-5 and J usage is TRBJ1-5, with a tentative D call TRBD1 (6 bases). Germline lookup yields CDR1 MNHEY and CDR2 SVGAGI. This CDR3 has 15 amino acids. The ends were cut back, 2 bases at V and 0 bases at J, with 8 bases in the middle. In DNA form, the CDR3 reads TGTGCCAGCAGTTACGGGACACTTAGCAATCAGCCCCAGCATTTT. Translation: CASSYGTLSNQPQHF.

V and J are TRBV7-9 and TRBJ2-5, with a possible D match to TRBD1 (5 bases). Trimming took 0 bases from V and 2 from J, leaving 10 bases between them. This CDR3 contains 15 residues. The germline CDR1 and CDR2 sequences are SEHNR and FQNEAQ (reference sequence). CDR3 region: CASSLARRTQETQYF. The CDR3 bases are TGTGCCAGCAGCTTAGCGCGACGGACACAAGAGACCCAGTACTTC.

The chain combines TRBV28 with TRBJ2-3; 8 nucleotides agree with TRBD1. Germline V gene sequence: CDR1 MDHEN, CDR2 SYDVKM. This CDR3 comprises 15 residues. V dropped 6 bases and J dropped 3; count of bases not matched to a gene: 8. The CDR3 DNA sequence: TGTGCCAGCAGCTCCGCCGGACAGGGAACAGATACGCAGTATTTT. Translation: CASSSAGQGTDTQYF.

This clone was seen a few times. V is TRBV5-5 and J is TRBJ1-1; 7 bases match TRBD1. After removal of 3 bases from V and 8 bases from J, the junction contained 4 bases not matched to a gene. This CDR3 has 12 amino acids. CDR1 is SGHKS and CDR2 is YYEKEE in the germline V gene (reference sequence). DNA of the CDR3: TGTGCCAGCAGCTGGGGACAGAGAGAAGCTTTCTTT. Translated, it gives CASSWGQREAFF.

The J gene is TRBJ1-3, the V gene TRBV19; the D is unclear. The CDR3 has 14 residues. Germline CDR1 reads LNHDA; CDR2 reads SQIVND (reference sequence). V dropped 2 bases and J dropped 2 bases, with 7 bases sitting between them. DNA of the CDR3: TGTGCCAGTAGTATAAATCAGGCTGGAAACACCATATATTTT. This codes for CASSINQAGNTIYF.

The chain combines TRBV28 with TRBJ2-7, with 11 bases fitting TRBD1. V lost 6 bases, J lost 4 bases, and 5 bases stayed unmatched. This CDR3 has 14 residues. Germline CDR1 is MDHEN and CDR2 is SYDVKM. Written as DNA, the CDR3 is TGTGCCAGCAGCGAGGGACAGGGGGGTTACGAGCAGTACTTC. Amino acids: CASSEGQGGYEQYF.

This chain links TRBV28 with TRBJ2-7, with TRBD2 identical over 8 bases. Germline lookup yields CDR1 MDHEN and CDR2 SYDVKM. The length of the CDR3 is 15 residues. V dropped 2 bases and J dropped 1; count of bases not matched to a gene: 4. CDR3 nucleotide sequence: TGTGCCAGCAGTTTAACCGGGAGGGGGTCCTACGAGCAGTACTTC. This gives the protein CASSLTGRGSYEQYF.

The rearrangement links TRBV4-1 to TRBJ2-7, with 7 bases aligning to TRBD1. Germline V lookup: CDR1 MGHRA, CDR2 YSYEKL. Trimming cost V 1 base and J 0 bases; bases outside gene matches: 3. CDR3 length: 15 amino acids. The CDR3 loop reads CASSQVGQSSYEQYF. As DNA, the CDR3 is TGCGCCAGCAGCCAAGTGGGACAGAGCTCCTACGAGCAGTACTTC.